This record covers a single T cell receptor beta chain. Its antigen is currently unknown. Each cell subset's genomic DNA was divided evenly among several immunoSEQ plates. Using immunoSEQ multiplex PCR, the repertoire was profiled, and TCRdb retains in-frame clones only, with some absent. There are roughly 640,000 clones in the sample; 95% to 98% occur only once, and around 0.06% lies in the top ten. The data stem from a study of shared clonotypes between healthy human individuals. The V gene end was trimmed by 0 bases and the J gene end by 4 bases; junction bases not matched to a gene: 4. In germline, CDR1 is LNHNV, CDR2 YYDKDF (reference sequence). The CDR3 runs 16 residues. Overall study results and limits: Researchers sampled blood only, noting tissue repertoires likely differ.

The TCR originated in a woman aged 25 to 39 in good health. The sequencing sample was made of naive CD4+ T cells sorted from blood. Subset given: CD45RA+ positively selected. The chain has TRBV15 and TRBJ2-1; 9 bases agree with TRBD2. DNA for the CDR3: TGTGCCACCAGCAGAGATTTCACTAGCGGGTACAATGAGCAGTTCTTC. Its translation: CATSRDFTSGYNEQFF.